Below are 25 T cell receptor beta chains sequenced from a single sample in a study of T cells after yellow fever vaccination. TCRdb fed the 5' RACE reads into MiXCR, producing one record per CDR3 protein. The sample lists a few hundred thousand distinct CDR3 sequences; more than 9% were seen once. The sample in question was PBMCs, obtained on the day of the first yellow fever vaccination. These receptors were taken from a man between 18 and 35 years old who received the YFV17D yellow fever vaccine.

This clonotype was counted a few times. The rearrangement uses TRBV4-1 and TRBJ1-3; 8 bases are shared with TRBD1. CDR3 size: 16 residues. Germline CDR1 MGHRA, CDR2 YSYEKL. V gave up 2 bases and J gave up 4 bases; unmatched junction bases: 7. CDR3 coding DNA: TGCGCCAGCAGCCAATTGACAGGGGCCAGGGGAAACACCATATATTTT. Translating it yields CASSQLTGARGNTIYF.

This clonotype turned up a few times. The V and J genes are TRBV4-1 and TRBJ2-7, with 8 nucleotides matching TRBD1. The CDR3 contains 15 residues. The germline CDR1 and CDR2 sequences are MGHRA and YSYEKL. V lost 1 base and J lost 4; bases outside the gene matches: 6. The CDR3 DNA follows: TGCGCCAGCAGCCAAGGATCAGGGGGCATTTACGAGCAGTACGTC. Residues: CASSQGSGGIYEQYV.

The chain uses TRBV20-1 and TRBJ2-2, with D maybe TRBD2 (6 bases). Germline V gene sequence: CDR1 DFQATT, CDR2 SNEGSKA (reference sequence). The CDR3 sequence is 16 residues long. V was trimmed by 6 bases and J by 0 bases, leaving 17 bases between them. This CDR3 reads CSARRPGLTNTGELFF. CDR3 DNA: TGCAGTGCCAGGAGACCGGGACTTACGAACACCGGGGAGCTGTTTTTT.

This chain uses TRBV4-2 with TRBJ1-1, with a tentative D call TRBD1 (5 bases). V gave up 4 bases and J gave up 6 bases, with 12 bases separating them. There are 13 residues in the CDR3. Germline V CDR1 and CDR2: LGHNA, YNFKEQ. The CDR3 DNA is TGTGCCAGCAGCCTCGGCAGGGCGGCTGAAGCTTTCTTT. Translating it yields CASSLGRAAEAFF.

The table lists this clonotype with many counts. The rearrangement joins TRBV15 to TRBJ1-3, with D possibly TRBD1 on 6 matching bases. This CDR3 comprises 14 residues. Germline loops: CDR1 LNHNV, CDR2 YYDKDF (reference sequence). V lost 6 bases and J lost 2, with 11 bases in between. The CDR3 region is CATSSPGAGNTIYF. DNA of the CDR3: TGTGCCACCAGTTCCCCAGGGGCTGGAAACACCATATATTTT.

This clonotype was seen a handful of times. The rearrangement uses TRBV5-6 and TRBJ1-4, with a weak D call TRBD1 (5 bases). Deletions cut 0 bases from V and 8 bases from J, with 14 bases between. This CDR3 is 15 amino acids long. Germline values: CDR1 SGHDT, CDR2 YYEEEE. The CDR3 sequence: CASSLAGRGPEKLFF. Here the CDR3 DNA reads TGTGCCAGCAGCTTGGCCGGACGGGGACCGGAAAAACTGTTTTTT.

The chain carries TRBV27 and TRBJ1-1; 12 bases agree with TRBD1. Germline CDR1 and CDR2: MNHEY and SMNVEV (reference sequence). With V trimmed by 8 bases and J by 0 bases, 10 bases remained unmatched. This CDR3 spans 17 amino acids. CDR3 sequence: CASVTGTGGYLNTEAFF. In DNA, the CDR3 is TGTGCCAGCGTCACCGGGACAGGGGGCTATTTGAACACTGAAGCTTTCTTT.

V and J are TRBV20-1 and TRBJ2-7; TRBD1 agrees at 7 bases. CDR3 length: 13 amino acids. Looked up from germline, CDR1 is DFQATT and CDR2 is SNEGSKA (reference sequence). The V and J ends lost 6 bases and 5 bases, in that order; junction bases with no gene match: 10. CDR3 bases: TGCAGTGCAAGAAGGGACAGACGGCACGAGCAGTACGTC. As protein: CSARRDRRHEQYV.

This clonotype was observed a few times. This sequence joins TRBV6-5 and TRBJ1-3; D unresolved. This CDR3 contains 14 residues. The V and J ends lost 0 bases and 2 bases respectively, with 5 bases between them. Looked up from germline, CDR1 is MNHEY and CDR2 is SVGAGI. The CDR3 DNA follows: TGTGCCAGCAGTTACTCAGGGACTGGAAACACCATATATTTT. It is translated as CASSYSGTGNTIYF.

The chain joins TRBV18 to TRBJ2-3; 10 bases agree with TRBD2. V lost 3 bases, J lost 6 bases, and 6 bases stayed unmatched. Germline-derived CDR1 and CDR2 are KGHSH and LQKENI. The CDR3 covers 15 residues. In nucleotides, the CDR3 is TGTGCCAGCTCACCGGCTAGCGGGGGCCAGGATACGCAGTATTTT. As protein: CASSPASGGQDTQYF.

The chain combines TRBV20-1 with TRBJ2-3; 10 bases align to TRBD1. The CDR3 covers 16 residues. V shed 2 bases and J 10 bases; nucleotides not matched to a gene: 15. Germline V lookup: CDR1 DFQATT, CDR2 SNEGSKA (reference sequence). The CDR3 here is CSARSPTGGDGFPQYF. The CDR3 nucleotides read TGCAGTGCTAGAAGCCCGACAGGGGGCGATGGTTTTCCGCAGTATTTT.

This clonotype turned up a few times. This chain links TRBV4-1 with TRBJ2-1; D is possibly TRBD1 (5 bases). CDR1 is MGHRA, CDR2 YSYEKL, per germline. The germline V and J ends were trimmed by 0 bases and 6 bases, with 9 bases remaining between them. This CDR3 region has 14 residues. This CDR3 is CASSQESRVNEQFF. CDR3 coding DNA: TGCGCCAGCAGCCAAGAATCCAGGGTCAATGAGCAGTTCTTC.

This clonotype was observed a handful of times. The genes are TRBV7-9 and TRBJ1-1; 8 nucleotides align to TRBD1. The germline CDR1 and CDR2 sequences are SEHNR and FQNEAQ (reference sequence). This CDR3 has 14 residues. J gave up 3 bases and V 0 bases, and 0 bases lay outside the gene matches. CDR3 residues: CASSLARGHTEAFF. The CDR3 coding sequence is TGTGCCAGCAGCTTAGCCAGGGGGCACACTGAAGCTTTCTTT.

In its sample, this clonotype was seen many times. V usage is TRBV5-1 and J usage is TRBJ2-3; D is perhaps TRBD2 (7 bases). V was clipped by 7 bases and J by 4 bases, with 16 bases between them. Germline loops: CDR1 SGHRS, CDR2 YFSETQ. This CDR3 has 14 amino acids. The CDR3 is CASGGGGQADTQYF. For the CDR3, the DNA is TGCGCCAGCGGTGGGGGGGGGCAGGCAGATACGCAGTATTTT. The variable domain in full, with the rest retrieved from reference TRBV5-1 and TRBJ2-3, is KAGVTQTPRYLIKTRGQQVTLSCSPISGHRSVSWYQQTPGQGLQFLFEYFSETQRNKGNFPGRFSGRQFSNSRSEMNVSTLELGDSALYLCASGGGGQADTQYFGPGTRLTVL.

This clonotype has a handful of counts. The DNA of the CDR3 is TGTGCCAGCAAACGAACGACTAGTTATGGCTACACCTTC. Protein product: CASKRTTSYGYTF. The rearrangement uses TRBV12-3 or TRBV12-4 and TRBJ1-2; unclear D gene. V lost 7 bases, J lost 5 bases, and 14 bases lay in between. The CDR3 runs 13 residues.

The chain is built from TRBV12-3 or TRBV12-4 and TRBJ2-2; the D gene is possibly TRBD2 (6 bases). This CDR3 is built from 15 residues. Trimming pared 6 bases from V and 7 bases from J, leaving 18 bases between. The CDR3 region has the DNA TGTGCCAGCAGCCTCGCCCCCGGAGGGGTCGGGGAGCTGTTTTTT. Translated: CASSLAPGGVGELFF.

The rearrangement links TRBV12-3 or TRBV12-4 to TRBJ1-1, with TRBD1 matching 7 bases. This CDR3 region has 16 residues. V gave up 2 bases and J gave up 0 bases; unmatched junction bases: 6. Here the CDR3 reads CASSLRGQGLNTEAFF. The CDR3 region has the DNA TGTGCCAGCAGTTTAAGGGGGCAGGGACTGAACACTGAAGCTTTCTTT.

This clonotype was seen at least ten times. The chain couples TRBV7-9 to TRBJ2-4; 8 bases match TRBD1. Germline V CDR1 and CDR2: SEHNR, FQNEAQ (reference sequence). This CDR3 contains 15 residues. Germline trimming cut 1 base from V and 6 bases from J; bases unmatched to any gene: 5. The CDR3 is CASSLVGTGRNIQYF. The CDR3 nucleotides are TGTGCCAGCAGCTTAGTTGGGACAGGAAGAAACATTCAGTACTTC.

The V and J genes are TRBV7-9 and TRBJ2-2; 9 bases align to TRBD1. Germline lookup yields CDR1 SEHNR and CDR2 FQNEAQ (reference sequence). Germline trimming cut 11 bases from V and 1 base from J; bases unmatched to any gene: 5. The CDR3 is 14 amino acids. CDR3 nucleotides: TGTGCCCACGACAGGGGGATGAACACCGGGGAGCTGTTTTTT. This codes for CAHDRGMNTGELFF.

This clonotype occurred a few times. The V call is TRBV7-2, the J call TRBJ2-3; 13 positions agree with TRBD2. This CDR3 has 16 residues. CDR1 and CDR2 (germline): SGHTA, FQGNSA. Trimming at V came to 3 bases and at J to 5 bases, leaving 5 bases not matched to a gene. This chain's CDR3 is CASSLGLAGYLDTQYF. CDR3 nucleotide sequence: TGTGCCAGCAGCTTGGGACTAGCGGGGTATTTAGATACGCAGTATTTT.

In its sample, this clonotype was seen many times. This sequence joins TRBV24-1 and TRBJ1-2, with 7 bases aligning to TRBD1. The length of the CDR3 is 15 residues. V gave up 4 bases and J gave up 4 bases; unmatched junction bases: 8. CDR1 is KGHDR and CDR2 is SFDVKD in the germline V gene. CDR3 nucleotides: TGTGCCACCAGTGACCCCCAGGGGGGAAGCTATGGCTACACCTTC. It encodes CATSDPQGGSYGYTF.

The CDR3 reads CASSSRSHTEAFF. The CDR3 DNA is TGTGCCAGCAGCTCCCGTTCGCACACTGAAGCTTTCTTT. This chain connects TRBV7-2 to TRBJ1-1; D ambiguous. CDR3 length: 13 amino acids. Germline V CDR1 and CDR2: SGHTA, FQGNSA. V lost 4 bases, J lost 3 bases, and 9 bases lay in between.

This clonotype was counted between two and nine times. The chain links TRBV19 to TRBJ2-2, with D unresolved. The CDR3 has 17 residues. Trimming removed 3 bases from V and 0 bases from J, with 14 bases in between. CDR1 and CDR2 (germline): LNHDA, SQIVND (reference sequence). Here the CDR3 reads CASSIEPRSPNTGELFF. The DNA of the CDR3 is TGTGCCAGTAGTATTGAGCCCCGCTCCCCGAACACCGGGGAGCTGTTTTTT.

V gene TRBV19 combines with J gene TRBJ2-1, with D hard to call. Germline V gene sequence: CDR1 LNHDA, CDR2 SQIVND (reference sequence). Trimming took off 1 base at V and 10 bases at J, with 14 bases between the two ends. The CDR3 consists of 14 residues. CDR3 loop: CASSIGGRGGEQFF. CDR3 in DNA: TGTGCCAGTAGTATAGGTGGACGAGGTGGCGAGCAGTTCTTC.

This clonotype showed up many times. V is TRBV6-1 and J is TRBJ2-4, with D possibly matching TRBD2 (7 bases). This CDR3 spans 16 amino acids. V dropped 6 bases and J dropped 6 bases, with 21 bases sitting between them. Germline values: CDR1 MNHNS, CDR2 SASEGT. In nucleotides, the CDR3 is TGTGCCAGCAGCCCGGTGGGGGGGCGATGGGGAAACATTCAGTACTTC. This encodes CASSPVGGRWGNIQYF.